A single sample gave rise to the 30 T cell receptor beta chains below, sequenced in a study of Ad26.COV2.S vaccination and SARS-CoV-2 variants. TCRdb's copy holds only in-frame clones and misses some; the assay was immunoSEQ multiplex PCR. The table includes 250,000 or so clones, around 85% detected once. The treatment here: roughly 18 received Ad26.COV2.S at low or high dose, single or two shots; about 5 received placebo; per-sample allocation not given. After the first vaccine or placebo injection, samples were drawn on day 63. The sample in question was peripheral blood, obtained in a trial of Ad26.COV2.S vaccine versus placebo. Receptors were obtained from a person aged 18-60 years who received the Ad26.COV2.S COVID-19 vaccine or a placebo.

The chain carries TRBV6-6 and TRBJ2-7; TRBD1 might be the D (6 bases). The CDR3 has 14 residues. CDR1 and CDR2 (germline): MNHNY, SVGAGI (reference sequence). The V end was cut by 5 bases, the J end by 5 bases, with 16 bases between. This CDR3 is CASSPGTRANEQYF. In DNA form, the CDR3 reads TGTGCCAGCAGTCCTGGGACAAGGGCCAACGAGCAGTACTTC.

The chain carries TRBV6-1 and TRBJ2-3; 9 bases are a match to TRBD2. Germline V gene sequence: CDR1 MNHNS, CDR2 SASEGT. Germline trimming cut 4 bases from V and 2 bases from J; bases unmatched to any gene: 7. This CDR3 spans 16 amino acids. The CDR3, as DNA: TGTGCCAGCAGTGTTGTTGCGGGAGGGCTCACAGATACGCAGTATTTT. Translation: CASSVVAGGLTDTQYF.

The chain employs TRBV18 and TRBJ2-3, with TRBD2 matching 9 bases. Looked up from germline, CDR1 is KGHSH and CDR2 is LQKENI. The CDR3 sequence is 18 residues long. The V segment lost 0 bases and the J segment 4 bases; nucleotides outside the gene matches: 11. CDR3 residues: CASSPPAGGPGGSDTQYF. The CDR3 region has the DNA TGTGCCAGCTCACCACCGGCGGGGGGGCCTGGTGGATCAGATACGCAGTATTTT.

In DNA form, the CDR3 reads TGTGCCAGCAGCCAGGCAGGGGTCTCCTACGAGCAGTACTTC. This translates into CASSQAGVSYEQYF. J is TRBJ2-7 and V is TRBV3-1 (or the pseudogene TRBV3-2), with D tentatively TRBD1 (6 bases). CDR1 LGHDT and CDR2 YNNKEL come from the germline V gene (reference sequence). The CDR3 is made up of 14 amino acids. V was clipped by 3 bases and J by 0 bases, with 9 bases between them.

The chain carries TRBV3-1 (or the pseudogene TRBV3-2) and TRBJ1-4, with D possibly TRBD1 on 5 matching bases. The CDR3 sequence is 15 residues long. Looked up from germline, CDR1 is LGHDT and CDR2 is YNNKEL (reference sequence). V was pared by 4 bases and J by 3 bases, with 12 bases between. CDR3 nucleotide sequence: TGTGCCAGCAGCCCGACTGGGACCCCTAATGAAAAACTGTTTTTT. Protein sequence: CASSPTGTPNEKLFF.

This chain uses TRBV11-2 with TRBJ2-7; TRBD1 is a possible D gene (6 bases). Looked up from germline, CDR1 is SGHAT and CDR2 is FQNNGV. V dropped 1 base and J dropped 3 bases, with 13 bases sitting between them. CDR3 size: 15 residues. The CDR3 sequence is CASSLAAGEGYEQYF. CDR3 nucleotide sequence: TGTGCCAGCAGCTTAGCTGCAGGGGAAGGCTACGAGCAGTACTTC.

The chain has TRBV4-2 and TRBJ1-2; the D gene is possibly TRBD1 (6 bases). Trimming removed 4 bases from V and 8 bases from J, with 20 bases in between. Germline CDR1 LGHNA, CDR2 YNFKEQ. This CDR3 comprises 15 residues. CDR3 region: CASSPRLAGAYGYTF. Here the CDR3 DNA reads TGTGCCAGCAGCCCCCGACTTGCGGGGGCGTACGGCTACACCTTC.

V and J are TRBV7-2 and TRBJ2-7; 11 nucleotides line up with TRBD2. Germline loops: CDR1 SGHTA, CDR2 FQGNSA. Trimming at V came to 1 base and at J to 3 bases, leaving 5 bases not matched to a gene. The CDR3 is 16 residues long. The chain's CDR3 is CASSLGISGGGYEQYF. CDR3 nucleotides: TGTGCCAGCAGCTTAGGGATTAGCGGGGGGGGCTACGAGCAGTACTTC.

The genes are TRBV5-6 and TRBJ2-5; weak D call: TRBD1 (5 bases). The CDR3 length is 18 residues. Germline CDR1 is SGHDT and CDR2 is YYEEEE. The V and J ends lost 3 bases and 5 bases respectively, with 26 bases between them. This CDR3 is CASSSTARASHRSETQYF. Here the CDR3 DNA reads TGTGCCAGCAGCTCAACCGCCAGGGCCTCCCACCGGTCGGAGACCCAGTACTTC.

The CDR3 region has the DNA TGTGCCAGCAGCCCTTTAATATCGCTAGCGGGAGGCAGCTCCTACAATGAGCAGTTCTTC. This gives the protein CASSPLISLAGGSSYNEQFF. The rearrangement joins TRBV7-3 to TRBJ2-1, with 11 bases identical to TRBD2. In germline, CDR1 is SGHTA, CDR2 FQGTGA. After removal of 5 bases from V and 0 bases from J, the junction contained 15 bases not matched to a gene. The CDR3 is made up of 20 amino acids.

The CDR3 nucleotides are TGTGCCAGCAGCCCCGGGACTAGCGGGGCCGGGGAGCTGTTTTTT. Translation gives CASSPGTSGAGELFF. The V and J genes are TRBV7-8 and TRBJ2-2; TRBD2 aligns across 13 bases. Trimming at V came to 5 bases and at J to 6 bases, leaving 3 bases not matched to a gene. The CDR3 is 15 amino acids. Germline V gene data show CDR1 as SGHVS and CDR2 as FQNEAQ.

The chain couples TRBV29-1 to TRBJ1-1; 7 nucleotides line up with TRBD1. Trimming took 3 bases from V and 10 from J; bases not matched to a gene: 5. CDR3 length: 11 amino acids. In germline, CDR1 is SQVTM, CDR2 ANQGSEA. CDR3 protein: CSVEEGARAFF. CDR3 in DNA: TGCAGCGTTGAGGAGGGGGCGCGAGCTTTCTTT.

This chain links TRBV5-4 with TRBJ1-1; D is unclear. This CDR3 contains 14 residues. CDR1 is SGHNT, CDR2 YYREEE, per germline (reference sequence). V lost 0 bases to trimming and J lost 0 bases, with 6 bases between them. The CDR3 reads CASSLESVNTEAFF. The CDR3 DNA sequence: TGTGCCAGCAGCTTGGAATCGGTGAACACTGAAGCTTTCTTT.

This clone was recorded a few times. The rearrangement uses TRBV30 and TRBJ1-6; a possible D gene is TRBD1 (5 bases). CDR1 GTSNPN and CDR2 SVGIG come from the germline V gene (reference sequence). V shed 7 bases and J shed 7 bases, with 11 bases lying between them. This CDR3 contains 12 residues. The CDR3 region has the DNA TGTGCCTTAAATCGGGGCAATTCACCCCTCCACTTT. This gives the protein CALNRGNSPLHF.

The chain carries TRBV4-1 and TRBJ1-6; no clear D. CDR1 is MGHRA and CDR2 is YSYEKL in the germline V gene. This CDR3 comprises 13 residues. V was cut by 0 bases and J by 8 bases, with 5 bases left in between. In DNA form, the CDR3 reads TGCGCCAGCAGCCAAGAAAACCATTCACCCCTCCACTTT. Translation: CASSQENHSPLHF.

V gene TRBV9 combines with J gene TRBJ2-2; no definite D call. The CDR3 runs 13 residues. V was trimmed by 4 bases and J by 7 bases, leaving 11 bases between them. Germline V gene sequence: CDR1 SGDLS, CDR2 YYNGEE. The CDR3 DNA is TGTGCCAGCAGCTGGACGGCCGGCGGGGAGCTGTTTTTT. Translation gives CASSWTAGGELFF.

The V gene is TRBV12-3 or TRBV12-4, the J gene TRBJ2-1; D could derive from TRBD1 or TRBD2 (5 bases each). This CDR3 is built from 13 residues. Trimming shortened V by 7 bases and J by 8 bases, and 15 bases separated the two germline ends. CDR3 nucleotide sequence: TGTGCCAGCAACCTGCCCGGGGCTGATGAGCAGTTCTTC. Its translation is CASNLPGADEQFF.

CDR3: CASSSTGSPIQPQHF. CDR3 nucleotides: TGTGCCAGCAGCTCGACAGGTTCCCCAATCCAGCCCCAGCATTTT. V usage is TRBV7-2 and J usage is TRBJ1-5; D is perhaps TRBD1 (6 bases). V shed 4 bases and J shed 7 bases, with 17 bases lying between them. Germline values: CDR1 SGHTA, CDR2 FQGNSA. The length of the CDR3 is 15 residues.

The J gene is TRBJ1-2, the V gene TRBV6-1; D ambiguous. The CDR3 contains 17 residues. Germline values: CDR1 MNHNS, CDR2 SASEGT. Trimming removed 1 base from V and 5 bases from J, with 20 bases in between. CDR3 nucleotides: TGTGCCAGCAGTGAAGGCTCGGCGACATTTACTACGTATGGCTACACCTTC. Protein: CASSEGSATFTTYGYTF.

The rearrangement joins TRBV5-4 to TRBJ2-3; D is unresolved. Trimming removed 3 bases at V and 6 bases at J, with 17 bases between. Germline V CDR1 and CDR2: SGHNT, YYREEE (reference sequence). The CDR3 is 15 amino acids. CDR3 bases: TGTGCCAGCAGCTCCGCTAGTCACACAAGGGATACGCAGTATTTT. This sequence encodes CASSSASHTRDTQYF.

This chain joins TRBV6-5 and TRBJ2-1; TRBD2 aligns across 11 bases. Germline CDR1 MNHEY, CDR2 SVGAGI. V lost 2 bases and J lost 6; bases outside the gene matches: 6. CDR3 length equals 16 residues. CDR3 DNA: TGTGCCAGCAGTTACGGGACTAGCGGAGGGGCCAATGAGCAGTTCTTC. It is translated as CASSYGTSGGANEQFF.

This rearrangement joins TRBV5-6 to TRBJ1-5, with 7 positions matching TRBD1. Trimming took 3 bases from V and 4 from J; bases not matched to a gene: 7. The CDR3 has 15 residues. Germline CDR1 is SGHDT and CDR2 is YYEEEE. The chain's CDR3 is CASSSYRGPNQPQHF. The DNA for the CDR3 is TGTGCCAGCAGCTCCTACAGGGGACCAAATCAGCCCCAGCATTTT. The full variable domain, in which reference TRBV5-6 and TRBJ1-5 provide the parts outside the CDR3, is DAGVTQSPTHLIKTRGQQVTLRCSPKSGHDTVSWYQQALGQGPQFIFQYYEEEERQRGNFPDRFSGHQFPNYSSELNVNALLLGDSALYLCASSSYRGPNQPQHFGDGTRLSIL.

V and J are TRBV5-4 and TRBJ2-7; D is possibly TRBD2 (6 bases). The CDR3 sequence is 13 residues long. Trimming shortened V by 0 bases and J by 3 bases, and 7 bases separated the two germline ends. In germline, CDR1 is SGHNT, CDR2 YYREEE (reference sequence). The CDR3 sequence is CASSLAGVYEQYF. CDR3 nucleotide sequence: TGTGCCAGCAGCTTGGCGGGGGTCTACGAGCAGTACTTC.

The V and J genes are TRBV7-2 and TRBJ2-2; unclear D gene. The CDR3 length is 13 residues. Germline-derived CDR1 and CDR2 are SGHTA and FQGNSA. Trimming removed 0 bases at V and 5 bases at J, with 4 bases between. The CDR3 nucleotides are TGTGCCAGCAGCTTAGCAAGGACCGGGGAGCTGTTTTTT. It translates to CASSLARTGELFF.

This rearrangement joins TRBV11-2 to TRBJ1-2; perhaps TRBD1 as D (5 bases). Trimming removed 5 bases at V and 7 bases at J, with 20 bases between. The CDR3 length is 15 residues. Germline-derived CDR1 and CDR2 are SGHAT and FQNNGV. The CDR3: CASSPRPIGVGGYTF. The CDR3 nucleotides are TGTGCCAGCAGCCCTAGGCCGATAGGGGTCGGTGGCTACACCTTC.

The genes are TRBV3-1 (or the pseudogene TRBV3-2) and TRBJ1-5, with 9 bases fitting TRBD1. Germline values: CDR1 LGHDT, CDR2 YNNKEL (reference sequence). Trimming removed 6 bases from V and 4 bases from J; junction bases left unmatched: 10. This CDR3 comprises 16 residues. The CDR3 DNA sequence: TGTGCCAGCAGTCCCAACCCGGGACAGGGTAATCAGCCCCAGCATTTT. It yields the protein CASSPNPGQGNQPQHF.

The V gene is TRBV3-1 (or the pseudogene TRBV3-2), the J gene TRBJ1-2, with TRBD1 identical over 10 bases. The CDR3 runs 16 residues. The germline V gene encodes CDR1 LGHDT and CDR2 YNNKEL (reference sequence). Germline trimming cut 0 bases from V and 8 bases from J; bases unmatched to any gene: 9. CDR3 loop: CASSQERGQGKVGYTF. The CDR3 bases are TGTGCCAGCAGCCAAGAAAGGGGACAGGGGAAAGTCGGCTACACCTTC.

This rearrangement joins TRBV4-2 to TRBJ2-5, with 11 bases identical to TRBD1. This CDR3 has 16 residues. V trimming: 1 base; J trimming: 5 bases; junction bases outside the gene matches: 6. Germline V gene lookup returns CDR1 LGHNA and CDR2 YNFKEQ. CDR3 sequence reads: CASSQAGQGDFETQYF. The CDR3 coding sequence is TGTGCCAGCAGCCAAGCGGGACAGGGGGATTTCGAGACCCAGTACTTC.

The chain has TRBV3-1 (or the pseudogene TRBV3-2) and TRBJ1-3; unclear D gene. Germline lookup yields CDR1 LGHDT and CDR2 YNNKEL (reference sequence). Trimming took 1 base from V and 9 from J, leaving 7 bases between them. The CDR3 extends over 12 amino acids. The CDR3, as DNA: TGTGCCAGCAGCCAAGCGTCCGGCACCATATATTTT. Its protein is CASSQASGTIYF.

The chain recombines TRBV7-2 with TRBJ2-1; possible D gene TRBD1, 5 bases. The V end was cut by 2 bases, the J end by 5 bases, with 10 bases between. The CDR3 length is 14 residues. Per the germline V gene, CDR1 is SGHTA and CDR2 is FQGNSA. The CDR3 bases are TGTGCCAGCAGCTTAAGGGGTGGAAACAATGAGCAGTTCTTC. Translated: CASSLRGGNNEQFF.